This entry describes one TCR beta chain. The antigen remains unidentified. The data derive from a study of cytomegalovirus exposure and HLA in healthy donors. Study-wide points: Rare TCR sequences dominated, though some public TCRs recurred in many donors. Altogether, more than 150 TCR beta chains were recorded as cytomegalovirus-associated.

V lost 0 bases and J 1 base, leaving 16 bases between the germline ends. The CDR3 has 18 residues. Germline-derived CDR1 and CDR2 are MNHEY and SMNVEV (reference sequence). The donors were members of the validation cohort, which comprised about 120 subjects and was separate from the first cohort of fewer than 700 subjects. Only in-frame clones appear in the TCRdb table, and some are missing; sequencing was by immunoSEQ multiplex PCR. The sample lists more than 200,000 clones, 90% seen once, with approximately 3% in the top ten. The sample consisted of PBMCs. The TCR was taken from a woman in her thirties in good health and CMV-seronegative. The chain combines TRBV27 with TRBJ2-4; D possibly corresponds to TRBD2 (6 bases). The CDR3: CASSLSMAGRQAKNIQYF. Written as DNA, the CDR3 is TGTGCCAGCAGTTTATCGATGGCGGGGAGGCAGGCCAAAAACATTCAGTACTTC.